Given below is one TCR beta chain in context. Its antigen is still unknown. The entry originates in a study of PD-L1 blockade in urothelial cancer. Study-level background: In the patient group, most of the 29 were males with bladder-origin urothelial cancer. Blood analysis occurred 3 weeks (second dose) and 6 weeks after treatment start. Study conclusions and caveats: Pretreatment TCR clonality in blood, when below the median, was predictive of better survival.

Produced via immunoSEQ multiplex PCR; TCRdb's table is partial and in-frame only. The sample yields 100,000 or so clones, about 91% seen once. The source was PBMCs, collected around atezolizumab (anti-PD-L1) treatment. The clonotype comes from a woman of 80 years or more with urothelial cancer.

The DNA of the CDR3 is TGCGCCAGCAGCCGCGACAGAGACGAGCAGTACTTC. Its protein is CASSRDRDEQYF. This chain connects TRBV5-1 to TRBJ2-7, with a weak D call TRBD1 (5 bases). Trimming removed 4 bases from V and 5 bases from J, with 10 bases in between. Germline V CDR1 and CDR2: SGHRS, YFSETQ. The CDR3 contains 12 residues.